There are many counts of the clone carrying this T cell receptor (beta chain). Unique molecular identifiers were built into the TCRbeta library. TCRdb recomputed calls from the PCR reads with MiXCR, one row per CDR3 protein. The table has hundreds of thousands of distinct CDR3 sequences, 10% to 15% seen once; the top ten hold about 2%. The sample belongs to a study of T-cell reconstitution after alpha-beta-depleted transplantation in children. The ends were cut back, 6 bases at V and 3 bases at J, with 12 bases in the middle. The CDR3 extends over 14 amino acids. The clonotype comes from a male patient aged 5 to 17 who had a stem cell transplant for acute myeloid leukemia, so the T cells may come from the graft donor. The specimen comprised PBMCs, mostly from graft donor cells, sampled 360 days after TCRalphabeta/CD19-depleted stem cell transplant. The J gene is TRBJ1-3, the V gene TRBV12-3 or TRBV12-4; TRBD1 is a possible D gene (5 bases). The CDR3 reads CASSPTGGGNTIYF. The CDR3 DNA reads TGTGCCAGCAGCCCTACGGGGGGTGGAAACACCATATATTTT.